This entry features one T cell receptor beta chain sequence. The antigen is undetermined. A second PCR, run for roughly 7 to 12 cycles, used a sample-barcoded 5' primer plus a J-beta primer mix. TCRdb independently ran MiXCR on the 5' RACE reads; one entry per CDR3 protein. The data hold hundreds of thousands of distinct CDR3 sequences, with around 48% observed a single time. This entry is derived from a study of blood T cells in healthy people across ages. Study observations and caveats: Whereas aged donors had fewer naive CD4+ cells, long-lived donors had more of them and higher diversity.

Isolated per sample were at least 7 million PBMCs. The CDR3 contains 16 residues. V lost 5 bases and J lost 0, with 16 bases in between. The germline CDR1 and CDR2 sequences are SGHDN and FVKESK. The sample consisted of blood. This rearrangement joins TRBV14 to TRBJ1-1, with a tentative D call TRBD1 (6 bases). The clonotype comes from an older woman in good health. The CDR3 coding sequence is TGTGCCAGCAGCATGAAAAGAGGGACATTGAACACTGAAGCTTTCTTT. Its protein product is CASSMKRGTLNTEAFF.